The clone carrying this TCR beta chain was found once. No antigen is known for it. The data belong to a study of cytomegalovirus exposure and HLA in healthy donors. Study-level findings and limits: An analysis was carried out at a later point. It showed that HLA-associated TCR beta chains were more clonally expanded than equally common non-associated chains.

Healthy bone marrow donors made up the donors. Germline V gene sequence: CDR1 MNHNS, CDR2 SASEGT. V dropped 5 bases and J dropped 0 bases, with 14 bases sitting between them. This CDR3 contains 15 residues. 13 Jbeta primers and 60 Vbeta primers were used for the PCR. Only in-frame clones appear in the TCRdb table, and some are missing; sequencing was by immunoSEQ multiplex PCR. The sample records about 200,000 clones, roughly 80% being singletons. The clonotype comes from a man aged 25-45 years in good health and CMV-seronegative. The chain uses TRBV6-1 and TRBJ2-7, with D perhaps TRBD1 (6 bases). Sample: PBMCs. CDR3 sequence reads: CASSNQGPPSYEQYF. The CDR3 DNA is TGTGCCAGCAGTAACCAGGGGCCTCCCTCCTACGAGCAGTACTTC.